The present T cell receptor beta chain was sequenced within a study of T cell repertoires in cytomegalovirus infection. The wider study: It was the public TCR beta signatures that indicated both CMV infection and matching HLA type. Study-wide findings and caveats: The ex vivo response showed dominance by HLA-C-restricted CMV-specific TCR beta clonotypes.

The sample holds a few counts of this clonotype. Its antigen is undetermined. TCRdb re-derived calls from the reads in MiXCR, one entry per CDR3 protein. The sample includes about 570,000 distinct CDR3 sequences, about 40% of them seen just once. The CDR3 length is 14 residues. Trimming took off 5 bases at V and 5 bases at J, with 13 bases between the two ends. The V call is TRBV12-3 or TRBV12-4, the J call TRBJ2-1; D not certain. The TCR was taken from a human donor in good health (CMV status not recorded). Some clones in this sample may be carry-over from other donors' samples. The sample consisted of cultured PBMCs, taken from culture after CMV antigen stimulation. The CDR3 bases are TGTGCCAGCAGTCCATCAATTATTAACAATGAGCAGTTCTTC. This codes for CASSPSIINNEQFF.